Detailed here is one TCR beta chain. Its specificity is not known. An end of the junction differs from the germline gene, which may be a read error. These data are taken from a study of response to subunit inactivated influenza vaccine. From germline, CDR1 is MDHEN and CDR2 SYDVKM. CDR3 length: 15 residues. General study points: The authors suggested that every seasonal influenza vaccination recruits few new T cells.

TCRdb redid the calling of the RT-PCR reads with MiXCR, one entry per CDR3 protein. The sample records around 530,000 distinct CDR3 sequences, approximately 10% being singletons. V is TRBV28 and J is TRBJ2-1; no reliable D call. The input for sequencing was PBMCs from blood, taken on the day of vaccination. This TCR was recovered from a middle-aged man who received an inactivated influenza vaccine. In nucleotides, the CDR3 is TGTGCCAGCCGATCGAGGACCCCAGCCTACAGTGAGCAGTTCTTC. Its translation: CASRSRTPAYSEQFF.